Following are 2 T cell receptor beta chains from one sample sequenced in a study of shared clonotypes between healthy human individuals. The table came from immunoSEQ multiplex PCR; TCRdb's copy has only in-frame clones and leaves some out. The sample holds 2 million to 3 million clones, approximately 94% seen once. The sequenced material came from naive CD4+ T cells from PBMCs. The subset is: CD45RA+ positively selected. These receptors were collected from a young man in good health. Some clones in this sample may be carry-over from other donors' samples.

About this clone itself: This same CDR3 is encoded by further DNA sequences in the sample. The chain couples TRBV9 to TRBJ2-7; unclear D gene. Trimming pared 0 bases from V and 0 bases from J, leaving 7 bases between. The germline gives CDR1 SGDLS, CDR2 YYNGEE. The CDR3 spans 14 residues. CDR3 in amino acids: CASSVVGSSYEQYF. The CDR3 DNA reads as TGTGCCAGCAGCGTAGTCGGTTCCTCCTACGAGCAGTACTTC.

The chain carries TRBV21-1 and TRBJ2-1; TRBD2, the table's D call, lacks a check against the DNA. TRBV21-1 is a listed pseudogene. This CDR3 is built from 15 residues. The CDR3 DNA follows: TGTGCCAGCACCCGACCCCCCGGGATCTACAATGAGCAGTTCTTC. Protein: CASTRPPGIYNEQFF.